These 23 T cell receptor beta chains came from one sample sequenced in a study of blood T cell repertoires in COVID-19. The repertoire was sequenced with immunoSEQ multiplex PCR; TCRdb's copy has only in-frame clones and lacks some. The data hold 62,000 or so clones, with 86% observed a single time. Source material: peripheral blood. These TCRs come from a woman aged 55-70 years with acute or convalescent COVID-19.

This chain links TRBV28 with TRBJ1-2, with TRBD1 matching 11 bases. The CDR3 extends over 13 amino acids. Germline V gene data show CDR1 as MDHEN and CDR2 as SYDVKM. V lost 6 bases and J lost 7; bases outside the gene matches: 4. The CDR3 loop reads CASSRTGGVGYTF. CDR3 sequence (DNA): TGTGCCAGCAGCCGGACAGGGGGCGTTGGCTACACCTTC.

CDR3 protein: CARGGGPSTDTQYF. As DNA, the CDR3 is TGTGCCAGGGGCGGGGGCCCTAGCACAGATACGCAGTATTTT. The rearrangement uses TRBV4-2 and TRBJ2-3, with D perhaps matching TRBD2 (7 bases). CDR1 LGHNA and CDR2 YNFKEQ come from the germline V gene. V was cut by 9 bases and J by 0 bases, with 13 bases left in between. The CDR3 covers 14 residues.

This sequence joins TRBV12-5 and TRBJ1-3, with 7 bases that match TRBD1. With V trimmed by 5 bases and J by 1 base, 5 bases remained unmatched. The CDR3 spans 15 residues. The germline V gene has CDR1 LGHNT and CDR2 FRNRAP. The CDR3 DNA follows: TGTGCTAGTGGTGTGACAGGGTCGTCTGGAAACACCATATATTTT. Amino acid sequence: CASGVTGSSGNTIYF.

This clone occurred once. The rearrangement joins TRBV6-6 to TRBJ1-3; perhaps TRBD1 as D (6 bases). Germline V lookup: CDR1 MNHNY, CDR2 SVGAGI (reference sequence). There are 17 residues in the CDR3. Trimming cost V 5 bases and J 1 base, with 18 bases left between them. Here the CDR3 reads CASSQSTGMRSGNTIYF. The CDR3 nucleotides read TGTGCCAGCAGTCAGAGTACAGGGATGAGGTCTGGAAACACCATATATTTT.

The chain uses TRBV5-1 and TRBJ1-1; D not certain. V was trimmed by 0 bases and J by 1 base, leaving 10 bases between them. Germline CDR1 and CDR2: SGHRS and YFSETQ. The CDR3 sequence is 15 residues long. CDR3 DNA: TGCGCCAGCAGCTTGGGGTTCTACGAGAACACTGAAGCTTTCTTT. It translates to CASSLGFYENTEAFF.

V gene TRBV5-4 combines with J gene TRBJ1-3, with D maybe TRBD1 (5 bases). V was trimmed by 0 bases and J by 2 bases, leaving 6 bases between them. CDR1 and CDR2 (germline): SGHNT, YYREEE (reference sequence). CDR3 length: 14 amino acids. CDR3 amino acids: CASSLGGAGNTIYF. For the CDR3, the DNA is TGTGCCAGCAGCTTGGGGGGCGCTGGAAACACCATATATTTT.

This rearrangement joins TRBV21-1 to TRBJ1-5. TRBV21-1 is listed as a pseudogene. The CDR3 extends over 14 amino acids. CDR3 DNA sequence: TGTGCCAGCAGCCAGAGGGATAGGGATCAGCCCCAGCATTTT. This translates into CASSQRDRDQPQHF.

V and J are TRBV7-9 and TRBJ2-3; 7 bases are shared with TRBD1. Germline lookup yields CDR1 SEHNR and CDR2 FQNEAQ (reference sequence). This CDR3 spans 15 amino acids. Losses at the gene ends were 5 bases for V and 0 bases for J; bases not matched to a gene: 5. This CDR3 is CASSRTGASTDTQYF. The DNA for the CDR3 is TGTGCCAGCAGCCGCACAGGGGCTAGCACAGATACGCAGTATTTT. The entire variable domain, with the rest obtained from reference TRBV7-9 and TRBJ2-3, is as follows: DTGVSQNPRHKITKRGQNVTFRCDPISEHNRLYWYRQTLGQGPEFLTYFQNEAQLEKSRLLSDRFSAERPKGSFSTLEIQRTEQGDSAMYLCASSRTGASTDTQYFGPGTRLTVL.

This clone was counted once. The rearrangement joins TRBV7-6 to TRBJ2-1; 10 bases align to TRBD1. CDR3 length: 15 residues. The V gene's germline CDR1 is SGHVS and CDR2 FNYEAQ. Trimming took 3 bases from V and 2 from J; bases not matched to a gene: 1. The CDR3 loop reads CASSLGQGTYNEQFF. The CDR3 bases are TGTGCCAGCAGCTTGGGACAGGGGACCTACAATGAGCAGTTCTTC. The full variable domain, in which reference TRBV7-6 and TRBJ2-1 provide the parts outside the CDR3, is GAGVSQSPRYKVTKRGQDVALRCDPISGHVSLYWYRQALGQGPEFLTYFNYEAQQDKSGLPNDRFSAERPEGSISTLTIQRTEQRDSAMYRCASSLGQGTYNEQFFGPGTRLTVL.

V and J are TRBV13 and TRBJ1-2, with D possibly being TRBD1 (5 bases). This CDR3 has 18 residues. Germline V gene data show CDR1 as PRHDT and CDR2 as FYEKMQ (reference sequence). The germline V and J ends were trimmed by 0 bases and 0 bases, with 17 bases remaining between them. For the CDR3, the DNA is TGTGCCAGCAGCTTAGGCCTTCAAATCGGGGGGACTAACTATGGCTACACCTTC. This sequence encodes CASSLGLQIGGTNYGYTF.

CDR3 sequence reads: CATSRDLLAGYGVTDEQFF. CDR3 DNA sequence: TGTGCCACCAGCAGAGATCTACTAGCGGGATATGGGGTTACGGATGAGCAGTTCTTC. The chain is built from TRBV15 and TRBJ2-1, with TRBD2 identical over 10 bases. Per germline, CDR1 LNHNV and CDR2 YYDKDF (reference sequence). Unmatched junction bases numbered 16, after V lost 0 bases and J lost 8 bases. CDR3 length: 19 residues.

This chain uses TRBV4-1 with TRBJ1-2, with D tentatively TRBD1 (5 bases). The germline CDR1 and CDR2 sequences are MGHRA and YSYEKL. The CDR3 totals 16 residues. V was trimmed by 1 base and J by 4 bases, leaving 16 bases between them. The CDR3 sequence is CASSQVPGHTVYGYTF. DNA of the CDR3: TGCGCCAGCAGCCAAGTTCCCGGACACACAGTCTATGGCTACACCTTC.

J is TRBJ1-1 and V is TRBV27; 8 positions match TRBD1. CDR3 length: 14 amino acids. From germline, CDR1 is MNHEY and CDR2 SMNVEV (reference sequence). V lost 6 bases to trimming and J lost 5 bases; unmatched junction nucleotides: 8. The CDR3 DNA reads as TGTGCCAGCAGCCCCCTCACAGGGGGAACTGAAGCTTTCTTT. Amino acid sequence: CASSPLTGGTEAFF.

The rearrangement links TRBV7-3 to TRBJ2-1; the match to TRBD2 covers 10 bases. Per germline, CDR1 SGHTA and CDR2 FQGTGA. Germline trimming cut 2 bases from V and 4 bases from J; bases unmatched to any gene: 8. There are 17 residues in the CDR3. CDR3 bases: TGTGCCAGCAGCTTATACGCTAGCGGGGGTTCTTACAATGAGCAGTTCTTC. Its translation: CASSLYASGGSYNEQFF. Looking up the rest from reference TRBV7-3 and TRBJ2-1 gives the full variable domain: GAGVSQTPSNKVTEKGKYVELRCDPISGHTALYWYRQSLGQGPEFLIYFQGTGAADDSGLPNDRFFAVRPEGSVSTLKIQRTERGDSAVYLCASSLYASGGSYNEQFFGPGTRLTVL.

This clone was seen just once. The chain uses TRBV20-1 and TRBJ1-2; D not resolved. The CDR3 has 10 amino acids. Looked up from germline, CDR1 is DFQATT and CDR2 is SNEGSKA (reference sequence). With 6 bases removed from V and 6 bases from J, the gap between germline ends came to 8 bases. The CDR3 region is CSAMRHGYTF. The CDR3 bases are TGCAGTGCCATGAGGCATGGCTACACCTTC.

J is TRBJ2-3 and V is TRBV11-2, with D uncertain. The CDR3 is made up of 14 amino acids. V lost 3 bases to trimming and J lost 0 bases, with 7 bases between them. Germline loops: CDR1 SGHAT, CDR2 FQNNGV. The CDR3 DNA follows: TGTGCCAGCAGCTTTGTCGGGAGCACAGATACGCAGTATTTT. Its protein product is CASSFVGSTDTQYF. The full variable domain, rest sourced from reference TRBV11-2 and TRBJ2-3, is EAGVAQSPRYKIIEKRQSVAFWCNPISGHATLYWYQQILGQGPKLLIQFQNNGVVDDSQLPKDRFSAERLKGVDSTLKIQPAKLEDSAVYLCASSFVGSTDTQYFGPGTRLTVL.

The rearrangement joins TRBV7-9 to TRBJ2-3; 7 bases match TRBD2. This CDR3 contains 17 residues. J lost 1 base, V lost 1 base, and 8 bases had no gene match. Germline V CDR1 and CDR2: SEHNR, FQNEAQ (reference sequence). CDR3 protein: CASSLGVTSRRTDTQYF. Here the CDR3 DNA reads TGTGCCAGCAGCTTAGGTGTGACTAGCAGGCGCACAGATACGCAGTATTTT.

The genes are TRBV6-1 and TRBJ2-7, with D perhaps matching TRBD2 (6 bases). Deletions cut 2 bases from V and 2 bases from J, with 16 bases between. This CDR3 is built from 16 residues. Germline V gene data show CDR1 as MNHNS and CDR2 as SASEGT. The CDR3 spells CASSESFSGLPYEQYF. The CDR3 DNA reads as TGTGCCAGCAGTGAATCATTTTCGGGACTCCCCTACGAGCAGTACTTC.

CDR3: CASSPLVGTGSGEQYF. In nucleotides, the CDR3 is TGTGCCAGCAGCCCCCTGGTTGGGACAGGGTCGGGAGAGCAGTACTTC. The chain links TRBV11-3 to TRBJ2-7; 9 bases map to TRBD1. The junction had 15 bases not matched to a gene; V was cut back by 5 bases and J by 7 bases. The germline V gene encodes CDR1 SGHNT and CDR2 YENEEA. The CDR3 totals 16 residues.

The J gene is TRBJ2-1, the V gene TRBV10-2; 13 bases map to TRBD2. The germline V gene encodes CDR1 WSHSY and CDR2 SAAADI. This CDR3 is built from 13 residues. Trimming removed 10 bases from V and 9 bases from J; junction bases left unmatched: 6. DNA for the CDR3: TGCGCCATTCGGGGACTAGCGGGATTTGAGCAGTTCTTC. It translates to CAIRGLAGFEQFF.

The chain links TRBV15 to TRBJ1-1, with 9 bases that match TRBD1. The CDR3 consists of 15 residues. Trimming removed 1 base from V and 5 bases from J; junction bases left unmatched: 5. Per the germline V gene, CDR1 is LNHNV and CDR2 is YYDKDF (reference sequence). Here the CDR3 reads CATSRADRGRTEAFF. Written as DNA, the CDR3 is TGTGCCACCAGCAGAGCGGACAGGGGAAGAACTGAAGCTTTCTTT.

J is TRBJ1-5 and V is TRBV28; 9 bases line up with TRBD1. Germline V CDR1 and CDR2: MDHEN, SYDVKM. The length of the CDR3 is 15 residues. V was pared by 4 bases and J by 5 bases, with 6 bases of the junction left unmatched. The chain's CDR3 is CASSSGTGIYQPQHF. The CDR3 region has the DNA TGTGCCAGCAGTTCCGGGACAGGGATCTATCAGCCCCAGCATTTT.

J is TRBJ1-1 and V is TRBV5-1; D gene uncertain. Trimming removed 3 bases at V and 4 bases at J, with 10 bases between. The CDR3 runs to 13 residues. In germline, CDR1 is SGHRS, CDR2 YFSETQ. The CDR3 coding sequence is TGCGCCAGCAGCTATCGGGATAGCACTGAAGCTTTCTTT. It codes for CASSYRDSTEAFF. Full variable domain (missing parts from reference TRBV5-1 and TRBJ1-1): KAGVTQTPRYLIKTRGQQVTLSCSPISGHRSVSWYQQTPGQGLQFLFEYFSETQRNKGNFPGRFSGRQFSNSRSEMNVSTLELGDSALYLCASSYRDSTEAFFGQGTRLTVV.